The 21 T cell receptor beta chains below come from one sample, sequenced in a study of identical twins. TCRdb fed the 5' RACE reads into MiXCR, producing one record per CDR3 protein. Among hundreds of thousands of distinct CDR3 sequences listed, about 8.9% were seen once. The same specimen was also included in a second study, on yellow fever vaccine responses in identical twins.

Input material: memory (CD45RO+) T cells sorted from blood. The source of these receptors is a woman in her late teens or twenties in good health.

This clonotype was seen ten or more times. The chain has TRBV7-9 and TRBJ2-7, with D uncertain. The V end lost 4 bases, the J end lost 0 bases, and 10 bases lay between the germline ends. Germline V gene lookup returns CDR1 SEHNR and CDR2 FQNEAQ (reference sequence). The length of the CDR3 is 14 residues. CDR3: CASSSPGASYEQYF. The DNA for the CDR3 is TGTGCCAGCAGCTCCCCAGGAGCCTCCTACGAGCAGTACTTC.

The chain employs TRBV6-1 and TRBJ2-5; perhaps TRBD1 as D (6 bases). The CDR3 covers 14 residues. V shed 9 bases and J shed 5 bases, with 19 bases lying between them. Germline V gene data show CDR1 as MNHNS and CDR2 as SASEGT. CDR3 protein: CARINRVLRETQYF. In DNA, the CDR3 is TGTGCCAGAATAAACAGGGTATTGAGGGAGACCCAGTACTTC.

This clonotype was detected ten times or more. The rearrangement links TRBV6-5 to TRBJ2-5; 11 bases are shared with TRBD2. Germline V gene data show CDR1 as MNHEY and CDR2 as SVGAGI. The CDR3 length is 17 residues. The V segment lost 2 bases and the J segment 4 bases; nucleotides outside the gene matches: 9. The CDR3 region has the DNA TGTGCCAGCAGTTACAGCACTAGCGGGAGACGTTCAGAGACCCAGTACTTC. This translates into CASSYSTSGRRSETQYF.

This clonotype was picked up a small number of times. CDR3 protein: CASSRLDSSNYGYTF. In DNA, the CDR3 is TGTGCCAGCAGCCGTCTAGACAGTTCTAACTATGGCTACACCTTC. The chain links TRBV3-1 to TRBJ1-2, with D maybe TRBD1 (5 bases). Per the germline V gene, CDR1 is LGHDT and CDR2 is YNNKEL (reference sequence). This CDR3 comprises 15 residues. V dropped 4 bases and J dropped 0 bases, with 12 bases sitting between them.

The V gene is TRBV12-3 or TRBV12-4, the J gene TRBJ2-3, with 12 positions matching TRBD2. This CDR3 has 20 residues. V was clipped by 5 bases and J by 4 bases; unmatched bases: 19. The CDR3 spells CASSPEAQGRLAGDADTQYF. The CDR3 nucleotides read TGTGCCAGCAGTCCCGAGGCCCAGGGACGACTAGCGGGAGATGCAGATACGCAGTATTTT.

This clonotype was found many times. The V and J genes are TRBV11-2 and TRBJ1-2, with 7 bases fitting TRBD1. Germline-derived CDR1 and CDR2 are SGHAT and FQNNGV. There are 15 residues in the CDR3. With V trimmed by 5 bases and J by 7 bases, 13 bases remained unmatched. CDR3 protein: CASSVRDSPRIGYTF. CDR3 coding DNA: TGTGCCAGCAGCGTAAGGGACAGCCCACGCATTGGCTACACCTTC.

This clonotype was detected only a few times. V gene TRBV7-9 combines with J gene TRBJ2-2; D is undetermined. Germline assignment: CDR1 SEHNR and CDR2 FQNEAQ (reference sequence). The CDR3 is 14 residues long. The germline V and J ends were trimmed by 5 bases and 4 bases, with 11 bases remaining between them. The chain's CDR3 is CASSPFSSTGELFF. The CDR3 DNA reads as TGTGCCAGCAGCCCCTTCTCGAGCACCGGGGAGCTGTTTTTT.

This clonotype was observed at least ten times. This rearrangement joins TRBV3-1 to TRBJ1-5; TRBD1 agrees at 7 bases. The CDR3 is 18 amino acids. The germline CDR1 and CDR2 sequences are LGHDT and YNNKEL (reference sequence). The V gene end was trimmed by 1 base and the J gene end by 3 bases; junction bases not matched to a gene: 12. The CDR3 region is CASSQGPPTGWSNQPQHF. CDR3 DNA: TGTGCCAGCAGCCAAGGCCCGCCGACAGGGTGGTCCAATCAGCCCCAGCATTTT.

The V call is TRBV30, the J call TRBJ2-3; TRBD1 or TRBD2 may be the D gene (5 bases each). V was shortened by 5 bases and J by 3 bases, with 15 bases between the two germline ends. The germline gives CDR1 GTSNPN, CDR2 SVGIG (reference sequence). The CDR3 runs 14 residues. The CDR3 is CAWGPGRTTDTQYF. CDR3 coding DNA: TGTGCCTGGGGACCGGGACGCACGACAGATACGCAGTATTTT.

This chain uses TRBV11-2 with TRBJ2-7; D remains unclear. Trimming removed 4 bases from V and 2 bases from J, with 15 bases in between. The CDR3 totals 15 residues. Germline assignment: CDR1 SGHAT and CDR2 FQNNGV. In nucleotides, the CDR3 is TGTGCCAGCAGCTCACACCCTACAGCTACCTACGAGCAGTACTTC. It is translated as CASSSHPTATYEQYF.

This clonotype has just a few counts. The rearrangement joins TRBV6-5 to TRBJ1-1; maybe TRBD1 (5 bases). The germline V gene has CDR1 MNHEY and CDR2 SVGAGI. The V end lost 6 bases, the J end lost 7 bases, and 9 bases lay between the germline ends. CDR3 length equals 11 residues. DNA of the CDR3: TGTGCCAGCAGCAAAAGGGGTGAAGCTTTCTTT. Translated: CASSKRGEAFF.

Ten or more counts support this clonotype. The chain couples TRBV6-6 to TRBJ2-1; no clear D gene. This CDR3 comprises 13 residues. Germline V lookup: CDR1 MNHNY, CDR2 SVGAGI (reference sequence). V was cut by 8 bases and J by 5 bases, with 13 bases left in between. The DNA of the CDR3 is TGTGCCAGCGGCGAAAGGTCTGACAATGAGCAGTTCTTC. Translating it yields CASGERSDNEQFF.

Ten or more counts support this clonotype. The chain couples TRBV3-1 to TRBJ2-2, with no clear D. The germline gives CDR1 LGHDT, CDR2 YNNKEL (reference sequence). The CDR3 is 16 residues long. Trimming cost V 2 bases and J 0 bases, with 10 bases left between them. The CDR3 bases are TGTGCCAGCAGCCAACGGGTACTGCCGAACACCGGGGAGCTGTTTTTT. Its translation is CASSQRVLPNTGELFF.

The chain joins TRBV5-1 to TRBJ2-2; the D is unclear. V lost 4 bases, J lost 5 bases, and 18 bases lay in between. The germline V gene has CDR1 SGHRS and CDR2 YFSETQ. This CDR3 region has 16 residues. As DNA, the CDR3 is TGCGCCAGCAGCCTCGGGCTGTTGGGCACTACCGGGGAGCTGTTTTTT. Amino acid sequence: CASSLGLLGTTGELFF.

This clonotype occurred many times. This sequence joins TRBV24-1 and TRBJ2-2, with a tentative D call TRBD1 (5 bases). This CDR3 comprises 15 residues. Per germline, CDR1 KGHDR and CDR2 SFDVKD. The germline V and J ends were trimmed by 1 base and 3 bases, with 8 bases remaining between them. CDR3 in amino acids: CATSDLTGDTGELFF. As DNA, the CDR3 is TGTGCCACCAGTGATTTAACAGGCGACACCGGGGAGCTGTTTTTT.

This clonotype has a handful of counts. The chain employs TRBV24-1 and TRBJ2-5, with D uncertain. The germline V gene has CDR1 KGHDR and CDR2 SFDVKD. The CDR3 has 11 amino acids. V was clipped by 3 bases and J by 3 bases, with 1 base between them. CDR3 nucleotide sequence: TGTGCCACCAGTGATGAAGAGACCCAGTACTTC. Translating gives CATSDEETQYF.

This clonotype was counted only a few times. The V call is TRBV2, the J call TRBJ2-4; 9 nucleotides match TRBD1. Germline loops: CDR1 SNHLY, CDR2 FYNNEI. V was clipped by 6 bases and J by 3 bases; unmatched bases: 6. This CDR3 is built from 15 residues. In DNA, the CDR3 is TGTGCCAGCAGCAAAGGACAGGGGAGCAAAAACATTCAGTACTTC. Translating gives CASSKGQGSKNIQYF.

The chain carries TRBV5-1 and TRBJ1-1; D may be TRBD1 (5 bases). The V gene's germline CDR1 is SGHRS and CDR2 YFSETQ. This CDR3 is 15 amino acids long. V lost 4 bases and J lost 0, with 13 bases in between. In DNA, the CDR3 is TGCGCCAGCAGCACTCCAGGGAACCTGAACACTGAAGCTTTCTTT. It yields the protein CASSTPGNLNTEAFF.

This clonotype was recorded a few times. The rearrangement uses TRBV7-2 and TRBJ2-5; D remains unclear. CDR1 is SGHTA, CDR2 FQGNSA, per germline. The CDR3 runs 15 residues. Trimming cost V 1 base and J 2 bases, with 11 bases left between them. The CDR3, as DNA: TGTGCCAGCAGCTTAGGGGTCCTGGTACAAGAGACCCAGTACTTC. Its translation: CASSLGVLVQETQYF.

This clonotype was picked up a small number of times. This chain uses TRBV27 with TRBJ1-2; TRBD1 aligns across 7 bases. J lost 6 bases, V lost 4 bases, and 11 bases had no gene match. Germline CDR1 is MNHEY and CDR2 is SMNVEV (reference sequence). CDR3 length: 15 residues. The CDR3 loop is CASSSYRGDVHGYTF. DNA for the CDR3: TGTGCCAGCAGTTCGTACAGGGGAGACGTCCATGGCTACACCTTC.

This clonotype came up many times. The chain employs TRBV2 and TRBJ2-3; 7 positions agree with TRBD1. The V and J ends lost 6 bases and 0 bases, in that order; junction bases with no gene match: 9. Germline CDR1 and CDR2: SNHLY and FYNNEI. The CDR3 extends over 16 amino acids. The CDR3 loop reads CASRTGQTTSTDTQYF. The CDR3, as DNA: TGTGCCAGCAGGACAGGGCAGACGACTAGCACAGATACGCAGTATTTT.